The 25 T cell receptor beta chains in this list originate from one sample, sequenced in a study of blood T cell repertoires in COVID-19. Produced via immunoSEQ multiplex PCR; TCRdb's table is partial and in-frame only. The sample has about 190,000 clones, approximately 86% seen once; the top ten hold around 1.1%. The sequencing sample was made of peripheral blood. The source of these receptors is a man aged 30 to 45 with acute or convalescent COVID-19.

The chain recombines TRBV2 with TRBJ2-3; TRBD2 matches at 7 bases. The junction had 2 bases not matched to a gene; V was cut back by 4 bases and J by 1 base. The CDR3 extends over 14 amino acids. Germline V CDR1 and CDR2: SNHLY, FYNNEI. The CDR3 is CASSVTSGTDTQYF. The CDR3 region has the DNA TGTGCCAGCAGTGTTACTAGCGGCACAGATACGCAGTATTTT. The full variable domain, in which reference TRBV2 and TRBJ2-3 provide the parts outside the CDR3, is EPEVTQTPSHQVTQMGQEVILRCVPISNHLYFYWYRQILGQKVEFLVSFYNNEISEKSEIFDDQFSVERPDGSNFTLKIRSTKLEDSAMYFCASSVTSGTDTQYFGPGTRLTVL.

The chain links TRBV5-8 to TRBJ2-3; D perhaps matches TRBD2 (6 bases). Deletions cut 0 bases from V and 2 bases from J, with 16 bases between. This CDR3 is 17 amino acids long. In germline, CDR1 is SGHTS, CDR2 YDEGEE. Here the CDR3 reads CASSLAGGALNTDTQYF. In DNA, the CDR3 is TGTGCCAGCAGCTTGGCAGGAGGGGCCCTTAACACAGATACGCAGTATTTT.

The V call is TRBV6-5, the J call TRBJ1-1, with D perhaps TRBD1 (5 bases). Trimming took 6 bases from V and 6 from J, leaving 17 bases between them. The CDR3 spans 14 residues. Per germline, CDR1 MNHEY and CDR2 SVGAGI. This CDR3 is CASSLMGGIAEAFF. The CDR3 DNA reads TGTGCCAGCAGCCTAATGGGGGGTATCGCTGAAGCTTTCTTT.

This chain uses TRBV6-5 with TRBJ1-1; D perhaps matches TRBD1 (5 bases). Germline values: CDR1 MNHEY, CDR2 SVGAGI. Trimming stripped 3 bases from V and 0 bases from J, with 8 bases between. The CDR3 is 14 residues long. CDR3 protein: CASSYGTMNTEAFF. In nucleotides, the CDR3 is TGTGCCAGCAGTTATGGGACTATGAACACTGAAGCTTTCTTT.

The gene calls are TRBV7-3 and TRBJ1-6; the match to TRBD1 covers 8 bases. The CDR3 has 15 amino acids. Trimming removed 5 bases from V and 5 bases from J; junction bases left unmatched: 5. Germline CDR1 SGHTA, CDR2 FQGTGA. CDR3 sequence (DNA): TGTGCCAGCAGCCTAGGGACAGGTCATAATTCACCCCTCCACTTT. As protein: CASSLGTGHNSPLHF. The full variable domain, with the rest looked up from reference TRBV7-3 and TRBJ1-6, is GAGVSQTPSNKVTEKGKYVELRCDPISGHTALYWYRQSLGQGPEFLIYFQGTGAADDSGLPNDRFFAVRPEGSVSTLKIQRTERGDSAVYLCASSLGTGHNSPLHFGNGTRLTVT.

The chain combines TRBV3-1 (or the pseudogene TRBV3-2) with TRBJ2-1; D might be TRBD1 (6 bases). The CDR3 is 13 residues long. CDR1 is LGHDT, CDR2 YNNKEL, per germline (reference sequence). V lost 4 bases and J lost 5, with 9 bases in between. The CDR3 DNA reads TGTGCCAGCAGCCTAAAGGGGGACAATGAGCAGTTCTTC. Its translation: CASSLKGDNEQFF.

The chain links TRBV6-5 to TRBJ2-5; 7 bases align to TRBD1. Germline values: CDR1 MNHEY, CDR2 SVGAGI. The ends lost 6 bases at V and 2 bases at J; junction bases unmatched: 6. The CDR3 has 14 amino acids. The CDR3, as DNA: TGTGCCAGCAGAAAGGACAGGAGACAAGAGACCCAGTACTTC. It encodes CASRKDRRQETQYF.

This sequence joins TRBV3-1 (or the pseudogene TRBV3-2) and TRBJ2-5; 12 nucleotides align to TRBD2. Trimming took 4 bases from V and 5 from J; bases not matched to a gene: 8. Germline assignment: CDR1 LGHDT and CDR2 YNNKEL (reference sequence). There are 16 residues in the CDR3. The CDR3 DNA is TGTGCCAGCAGCCCAAGACTAGCGGGAGTGACTGAGACCCAGTACTTC. Translating it yields CASSPRLAGVTETQYF.

V and J are TRBV7-2 and TRBJ2-1; tentatively, D is TRBD2 (5 bases). The CDR3 spans 15 residues. V lost 0 bases and J lost 2, with 8 bases in between. The V gene's germline CDR1 is SGHTA and CDR2 FQGNSA. The CDR3 DNA is TGTGCCAGCAGCTTAGCAGCGGCAGCCTACAATGAGCAGTTCTTC. This gives the protein CASSLAAAAYNEQFF.

The chain has TRBV7-9 and TRBJ1-6, with no clear D. This CDR3 contains 14 residues. Germline V lookup: CDR1 SEHNR, CDR2 FQNEAQ (reference sequence). V was clipped by 1 base and J by 5 bases, with 6 bases between them. The CDR3 DNA follows: TGTGCCAGCAGCTTAGACAGTCATAATTCACCCCTCCACTTT. Its translation is CASSLDSHNSPLHF.

This clone was counted only a few times. CDR3 region: CASSALDSPRAPQHF. The CDR3 bases are TGTGCCAGTAGTGCCTTGGACAGCCCTCGAGCGCCCCAGCATTTT. The rearrangement uses TRBV19 and TRBJ1-5; tentative D call: TRBD1 (6 bases). The CDR3 is 15 amino acids. Germline V gene sequence: CDR1 LNHDA, CDR2 SQIVND (reference sequence). V was trimmed by 5 bases and J by 9 bases, leaving 20 bases between them.

This rearrangement joins TRBV15 to TRBJ1-1; 9 bases map to TRBD1. The CDR3 has 15 residues. J lost 4 bases, V lost 0 bases, and 3 bases had no gene match. The germline V gene has CDR1 LNHNV and CDR2 YYDKDF (reference sequence). Written as DNA, the CDR3 is TGTGCCACCAGCAGAGATTTGACAGGGGGCACTGAAGCTTTCTTT. It yields the protein CATSRDLTGGTEAFF.

The rearrangement links TRBV14 to TRBJ2-7; TRBD1 aligns across 10 bases. The germline V gene encodes CDR1 SGHDN and CDR2 FVKESK. V lost 4 bases, J lost 9 bases, and 12 bases stayed unmatched. CDR3 length: 15 amino acids. Here the CDR3 reads CASSRAGTGVLGQYF. The CDR3 DNA follows: TGTGCCAGCAGCCGAGCCGGGACAGGGGTTCTGGGGCAGTACTTC.

The chain links TRBV30 to TRBJ2-6; D gene unclear. Germline V gene sequence: CDR1 GTSNPN, CDR2 SVGIG (reference sequence). Trimming pared 2 bases from V and 0 bases from J, leaving 5 bases between. The CDR3 is 14 residues long. DNA for the CDR3: TGTGCCTGGAGTAGCAACTCTGGGGCCAACGTCCTGACTTTC. This gives the protein CAWSSNSGANVLTF.

The V and J genes are TRBV27 and TRBJ1-5; maybe TRBD1 (5 bases). Germline V gives CDR1 MNHEY, CDR2 SMNVEV (reference sequence). V lost 5 bases and J lost 7, with 15 bases in between. The CDR3 has 14 amino acids. The chain's CDR3 is CASSPSAGGQPQHF. The CDR3 DNA sequence: TGTGCCAGCAGTCCGTCGGCGGGGGGACAGCCCCAGCATTTT.

The chain recombines TRBV28 with TRBJ1-1; D gene ambiguous. Germline assignment: CDR1 MDHEN and CDR2 SYDVKM. With 6 bases removed from V and 0 bases from J, the gap between germline ends came to 5 bases. The CDR3 runs 12 residues. CDR3 sequence (DNA): TGTGCCAGCAGAGACATGAACACTGAAGCTTTCTTT. The encoded protein is CASRDMNTEAFF.

The chain joins TRBV18 to TRBJ1-1; unclear D gene. CDR1 is KGHSH and CDR2 is LQKENI in the germline V gene. V was clipped by 0 bases and J by 4 bases, with 6 bases between them. The CDR3 consists of 13 residues. The CDR3, as DNA: TGTGCCAGCTCACCACCAGGGAGCACTGAAGCTTTCTTT. Its protein product is CASSPPGSTEAFF.

The chain recombines TRBV18 with TRBJ2-7; 7 bases map to TRBD1. The J segment lost 0 bases and the V segment lost 3 bases, leaving 2 bases of the junction unmatched. The CDR3 contains 14 residues. CDR1 is KGHSH and CDR2 is LQKENI in the germline V gene. The chain's CDR3 is CASSPGQLSYEQYF. The CDR3 DNA reads as TGTGCCAGCTCACCGGGACAGCTCTCCTACGAGCAGTACTTC.

V is TRBV19 and J is TRBJ1-2; no clear D gene. Between the trimmed V and J ends, which lost 4 bases and 2 bases, there was a span of 5 bases. This CDR3 comprises 12 residues. The germline CDR1 and CDR2 sequences are LNHDA and SQIVND (reference sequence). The CDR3 loop is CASSKENYGYTF. The CDR3, as DNA: TGTGCCAGTAGTAAGGAGAACTATGGCTACACCTTC.

The chain has TRBV27 and TRBJ1-5, with TRBD1 identical over 7 bases. J lost 8 bases, V lost 5 bases, and 9 bases had no gene match. Germline V gene lookup returns CDR1 MNHEY and CDR2 SMNVEV (reference sequence). CDR3 length: 14 residues. The CDR3 reads CASSPTGAPEPQHF. CDR3 bases: TGTGCCAGCAGTCCAACAGGGGCCCCAGAGCCCCAGCATTTT.

The V and J genes are TRBV5-1 and TRBJ1-5, with D possibly TRBD1 on 6 matching bases. The germline gives CDR1 SGHRS, CDR2 YFSETQ. With 0 bases removed from V and 3 bases from J, the gap between germline ends came to 10 bases. This CDR3 is 15 amino acids long. The CDR3 loop is CASSLDGQTNQPQHF. The CDR3 nucleotides are TGCGCCAGCAGCTTGGACGGACAGACCAATCAGCCCCAGCATTTT.

Of note for this clone: The junction differs from germline at one of its ends, possibly a read error. The chain has TRBV14 and TRBJ2-1, with 7 bases aligning to TRBD2. Germline V CDR1 and CDR2: SGHDN, FVKESK. There are 15 residues in the CDR3. CDR3 region: CAWSGRLRSYNEQFF. CDR3 bases: TGCGCCTGGTCCGGGAGGCTTAGGTCCTACAATGAGCAGTTCTTC. The full variable domain, completed using reference TRBV14 and TRBJ2-1, is EAGVTQFPSHSVIEKGQTVTLRCDPISGHDNLYWYRRVMGKEIKFLLHFVKESKQDESGMPNNRFLAERTGGTYSTLKVQPAELEDSGVYFCAWSGRLRSYNEQFFGPGTRLTVL.

On this clone itself: Other DNA sequences from this sample encode an identical CDR3 as well. The chain carries TRBV19 and TRBJ2-5, with D possibly TRBD1 on 7 matching bases. V was trimmed by 3 bases and J by 4 bases, leaving 12 bases between them. Germline CDR1 and CDR2: LNHDA and SQIVND (reference sequence). CDR3 length equals 14 residues. CDR3 sequence: CASSIRGAGETQYF. The CDR3 coding sequence is TGTGCCAGTAGTATCAGGGGGGCCGGAGAGACCCAGTACTTC.

This sequence joins TRBV18 and TRBJ2-1, with 12 nucleotides matching TRBD2. The J segment lost 0 bases and the V segment lost 3 bases, leaving 9 bases of the junction unmatched. The germline V gene has CDR1 KGHSH and CDR2 LQKENI. The CDR3 totals 19 residues. CDR3 amino acids: CASSPKTSGGPSSYNEQFF. The CDR3 nucleotides read TGTGCCAGCTCACCCAAGACTAGCGGGGGACCTAGCTCCTACAATGAGCAGTTCTTC. Full variable domain (outside the CDR3, taken from reference TRBV18 and TRBJ2-1): NAGVMQNPRHLVRRRGQEARLRCSPMKGHSHVYWYRQLPEEGLKFMVYLQKENIIDESGMPKERFSAEFPKEGPSILRIQQVVRGDSAAYFCASSPKTSGGPSSYNEQFFGPGTRLTVL.

The chain joins TRBV6-6 to TRBJ2-7; TRBD1 agrees at 11 bases. Looked up from germline, CDR1 is MNHNY and CDR2 is SVGAGI (reference sequence). The CDR3 sequence is 15 residues long. The V and J ends lost 4 bases and 6 bases, in that order; junction bases with no gene match: 8. The DNA for the CDR3 is TGTGCCAGCAGTTCCGGGACAGGGGGAATTCGCGAGCAGTACTTC. This translates into CASSSGTGGIREQYF.